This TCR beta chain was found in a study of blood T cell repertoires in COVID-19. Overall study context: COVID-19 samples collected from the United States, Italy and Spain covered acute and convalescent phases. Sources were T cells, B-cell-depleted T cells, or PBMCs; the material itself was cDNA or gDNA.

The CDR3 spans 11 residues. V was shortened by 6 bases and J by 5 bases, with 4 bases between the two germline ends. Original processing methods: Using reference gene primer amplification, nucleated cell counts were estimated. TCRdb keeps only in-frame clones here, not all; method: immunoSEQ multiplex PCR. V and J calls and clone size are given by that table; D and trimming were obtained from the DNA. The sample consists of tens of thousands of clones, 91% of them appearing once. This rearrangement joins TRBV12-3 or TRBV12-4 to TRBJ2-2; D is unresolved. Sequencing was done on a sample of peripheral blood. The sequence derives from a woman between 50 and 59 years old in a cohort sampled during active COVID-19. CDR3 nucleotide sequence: TGTGCCAGCAGCCGGACCGGGGAGCTGTTTTTT. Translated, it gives CASSRTGELFF.